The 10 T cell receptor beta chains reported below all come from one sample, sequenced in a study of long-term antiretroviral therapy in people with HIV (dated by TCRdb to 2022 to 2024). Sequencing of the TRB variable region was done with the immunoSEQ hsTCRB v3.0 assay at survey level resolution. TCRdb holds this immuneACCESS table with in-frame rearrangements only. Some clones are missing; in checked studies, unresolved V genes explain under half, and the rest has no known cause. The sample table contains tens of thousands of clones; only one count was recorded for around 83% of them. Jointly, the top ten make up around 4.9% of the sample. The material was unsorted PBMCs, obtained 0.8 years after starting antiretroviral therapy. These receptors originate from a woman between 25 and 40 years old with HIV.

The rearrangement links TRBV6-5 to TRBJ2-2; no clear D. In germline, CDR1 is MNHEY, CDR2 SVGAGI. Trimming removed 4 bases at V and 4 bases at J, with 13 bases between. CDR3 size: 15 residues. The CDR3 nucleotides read TGTGCCAGCAGTTCCGGACGGGTCACCACCGGGGAGCTGTTTTTT. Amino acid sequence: CASSSGRVTTGELFF.

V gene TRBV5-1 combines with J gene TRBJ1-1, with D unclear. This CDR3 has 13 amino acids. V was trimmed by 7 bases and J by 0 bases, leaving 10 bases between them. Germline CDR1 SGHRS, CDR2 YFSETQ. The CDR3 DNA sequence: TGCGCCAGCCGAGAACCGCTGAACACTGAAGCTTTCTTT. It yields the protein CASREPLNTEAFF.

The DNA for the CDR3 is TGCAGTGCTAGAGCCGGGCTTGAGCAGTTCTTC. It specifies CSARAGLEQFF. The chain has TRBV20-1 and TRBJ2-1; D unresolved. Looked up from germline, CDR1 is DFQATT and CDR2 is SNEGSKA (reference sequence). Trimming cost V 1 base and J 9 bases, with 7 bases left between them. The CDR3 has 11 amino acids.

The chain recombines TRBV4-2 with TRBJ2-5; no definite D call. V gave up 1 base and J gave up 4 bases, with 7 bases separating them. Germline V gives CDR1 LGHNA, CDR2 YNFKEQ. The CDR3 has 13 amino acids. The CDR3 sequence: CASSQVLGETQYF. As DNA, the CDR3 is TGTGCCAGCAGCCAAGTTTTGGGAGAGACCCAGTACTTC.

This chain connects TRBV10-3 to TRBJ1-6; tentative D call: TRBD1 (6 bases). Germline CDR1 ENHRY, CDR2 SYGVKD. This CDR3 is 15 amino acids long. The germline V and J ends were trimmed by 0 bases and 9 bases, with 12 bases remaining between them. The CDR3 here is CAISESGQMGSPLHF. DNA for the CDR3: TGTGCCATCAGTGAGTCGGGACAAATGGGTTCACCCCTCCACTTT.

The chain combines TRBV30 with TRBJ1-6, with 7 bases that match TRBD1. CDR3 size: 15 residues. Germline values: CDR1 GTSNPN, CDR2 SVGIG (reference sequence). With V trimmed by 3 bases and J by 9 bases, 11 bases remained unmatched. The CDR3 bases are TGTGCCTGGAGGTGGGAGGGGGCGCCGAGTTCACCCCTCCACTTT. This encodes CAWRWEGAPSSPLHF.

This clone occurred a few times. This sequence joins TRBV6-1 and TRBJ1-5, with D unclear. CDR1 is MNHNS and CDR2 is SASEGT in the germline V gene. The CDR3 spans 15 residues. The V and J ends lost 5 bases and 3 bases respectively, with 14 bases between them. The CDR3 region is CASSIRTSTNQPQHF. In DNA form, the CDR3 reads TGTGCCAGCAGTATTAGAACCTCTACCAATCAGCCCCAGCATTTT.

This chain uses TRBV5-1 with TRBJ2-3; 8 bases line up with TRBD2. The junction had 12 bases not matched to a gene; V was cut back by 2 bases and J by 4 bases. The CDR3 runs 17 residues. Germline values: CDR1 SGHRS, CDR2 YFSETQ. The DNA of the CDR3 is TGCGCCAGCAGCTTACGAGGGGTAGCGGGGACGTCAGATACGCAGTATTTT. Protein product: CASSLRGVAGTSDTQYF.

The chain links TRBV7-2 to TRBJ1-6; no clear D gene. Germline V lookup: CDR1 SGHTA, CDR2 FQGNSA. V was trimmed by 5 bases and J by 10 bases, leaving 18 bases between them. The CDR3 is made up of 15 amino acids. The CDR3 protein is CASSAQGKRDSPLHF. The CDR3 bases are TGTGCCAGCAGCGCCCAAGGGAAGCGAGACTCACCCCTCCACTTT.

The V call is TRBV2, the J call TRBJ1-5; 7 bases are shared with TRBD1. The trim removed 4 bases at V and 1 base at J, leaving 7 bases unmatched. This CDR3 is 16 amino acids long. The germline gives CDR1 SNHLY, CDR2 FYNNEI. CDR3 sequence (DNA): TGTGCCAGCAGTGGATCAGGGGGGGCGAGCAATCAGCCCCAGCATTTT. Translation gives CASSGSGGASNQPQHF.